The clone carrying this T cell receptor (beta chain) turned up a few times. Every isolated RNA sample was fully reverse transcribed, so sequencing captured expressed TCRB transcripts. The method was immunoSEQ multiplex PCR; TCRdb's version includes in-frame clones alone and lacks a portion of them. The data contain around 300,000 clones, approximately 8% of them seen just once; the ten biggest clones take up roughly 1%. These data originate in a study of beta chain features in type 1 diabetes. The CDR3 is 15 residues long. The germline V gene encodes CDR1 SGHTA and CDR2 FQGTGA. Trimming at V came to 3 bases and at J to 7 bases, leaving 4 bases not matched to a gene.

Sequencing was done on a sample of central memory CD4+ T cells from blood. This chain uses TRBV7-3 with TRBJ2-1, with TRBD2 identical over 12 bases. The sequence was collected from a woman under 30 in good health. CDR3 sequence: CASSLGLAGSNEQFF. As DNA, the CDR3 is TGTGCCAGCAGCTTGGGACTAGCGGGTTCTAATGAGCAGTTCTTC.